These 19 T cell receptor beta chains share one sample of origin, sequenced in a study of T cell responses to AZD1222 COVID-19 vaccine. Sequencing was performed with immunoSEQ multiplex PCR; in TCRdb, only in-frame clones are kept and a portion is missing. This sample's table has over 120,000 clones. What was sequenced was peripheral blood. These receptors were taken from an adult in good health.

The chain recombines TRBV30 with TRBJ1-5; D uncertain. V was pared by 0 bases and J by 4 bases, with 10 bases between. Germline V gene data show CDR1 as GTSNPN and CDR2 as SVGIG (reference sequence). CDR3 size: 14 residues. CDR3 sequence (DNA): TGTGCCTGGAGTGTCGGACGGCCTAATCAGCCCCAGCATTTT. Translated, it gives CAWSVGRPNQPQHF.

The chain recombines TRBV7-2 with TRBJ2-7; 8 bases are shared with TRBD2. This CDR3 has 15 residues. V trimming: 0 bases; J trimming: 7 bases; junction bases outside the gene matches: 8. Germline V gene data show CDR1 as SGHTA and CDR2 as FQGNSA. CDR3 nucleotides: TGTGCCAGCAGCTTAGCGAAGGCCCCGGGGGGGGAGCAGTACTTC. Its translation is CASSLAKAPGGEQYF.

This chain links TRBV18 with TRBJ1-3; no firm D call. V dropped 3 bases and J dropped 0 bases, with 12 bases sitting between them. The CDR3 spans 16 residues. CDR1 KGHSH and CDR2 LQKENI come from the germline V gene. The CDR3 nucleotides read TGTGCCAGCTCACCCGGGCAGCGTAGCTCTGGAAACACCATATATTTT. This sequence encodes CASSPGQRSSGNTIYF.

The chain combines TRBV4-2 with TRBJ1-2; tentatively, D is TRBD1 (6 bases). The CDR3 spans 16 residues. Germline CDR1 and CDR2: LGHNA and YNFKEQ. V dropped 1 base and J dropped 5 bases, with 17 bases sitting between them. In DNA form, the CDR3 reads TGTGCCAGCAGCCAAGCCGGGGGACAAAGCGGGTATGGCTACACCTTC. Amino acid sequence: CASSQAGGQSGYGYTF.

The gene calls are TRBV3-1 (or the pseudogene TRBV3-2) and TRBJ2-5; 7 nucleotides align to TRBD2. CDR3 size: 15 residues. Germline lookup yields CDR1 LGHDT and CDR2 YNNKEL (reference sequence). The ends lost 0 bases at V and 1 base at J; junction bases unmatched: 2. CDR3 protein: CASSQEGGIQETQYF. The CDR3 nucleotides read TGTGCCAGCAGCCAAGAGGGGGGGATCCAAGAGACCCAGTACTTC.

The chain uses TRBV5-6 and TRBJ1-4; D is ambiguous. The CDR3 is made up of 17 amino acids. CDR1 and CDR2 (germline): SGHDT, YYEEEE. With 6 bases removed from V and 8 bases from J, the gap between germline ends came to 26 bases. The DNA for the CDR3 is TGTGCCAGCACCCTTCTGGGGAGGGCTTTCAACACGGAAAAACTGTTTTTT. This encodes CASTLLGRAFNTEKLFF.

The chain carries TRBV2 and TRBJ2-7; possibly TRBD1 for D (5 bases). The germline CDR1 and CDR2 sequences are SNHLY and FYNNEI. CDR3 length: 13 residues. V was shortened by 8 bases and J by 0 bases, with 11 bases between the two germline ends. The CDR3 DNA reads as TGTGCCAGCGAACAGGAGCTCTCCTACGAGCAGTACTTC. Amino acid sequence: CASEQELSYEQYF.

The CDR3 DNA follows: TGTGCCTGGAGTACAGGGATCTCTGGAAACACCATATATTTT. The encoded protein is CAWSTGISGNTIYF. The gene calls are TRBV30 and TRBJ1-3, with a weak D call TRBD1 (6 bases). This CDR3 comprises 14 residues. Germline CDR1 reads GTSNPN; CDR2 reads SVGIG (reference sequence). Trimming left V 2 bases short and J 0 bases short, with 8 bases between.

V and J are TRBV12-3 or TRBV12-4 and TRBJ2-5; perhaps TRBD2 as D (7 bases). CDR3 size: 13 residues. V was trimmed by 4 bases and J by 5 bases, leaving 11 bases between them. Here the CDR3 reads CASSSGGRETQYF. In DNA, the CDR3 is TGTGCCAGCAGTTCGGGGGGCAGGGAGACCCAGTACTTC.

The rearrangement links TRBV15 to TRBJ2-1, with a tentative D call TRBD2 (5 bases). The length of the CDR3 is 15 residues. The germline V gene has CDR1 LNHNV and CDR2 YYDKDF (reference sequence). Trimming cost V 5 bases and J 0 bases, with 11 bases left between them. CDR3 loop: CATSLEVVSYNEQFF. The CDR3, as DNA: TGTGCCACCAGCCTGGAGGTAGTCTCCTACAATGAGCAGTTCTTC.

V usage is TRBV19 and J usage is TRBJ2-5, with a possible D match to TRBD1 (6 bases). The CDR3 runs 14 residues. Germline V gives CDR1 LNHDA, CDR2 SQIVND (reference sequence). V was trimmed by 6 bases and J by 7 bases, leaving 18 bases between them. CDR3 nucleotides: TGTGCCAGTAGGACGGACAGCTCGGACGTGACCCAGTACTTC. Translated: CASRTDSSDVTQYF.

V is TRBV3-1 (or the pseudogene TRBV3-2) and J is TRBJ2-3; 12 nucleotides match TRBD2. V shed 9 bases and J 5 bases; nucleotides not matched to a gene: 9. The CDR3 spans 15 residues. Germline CDR1 is LGHDT and CDR2 is YNNKEL (reference sequence). CDR3 protein: CASFSSGGAVDTQYF. The CDR3 bases are TGTGCCAGTTTTTCTAGCGGGGGGGCCGTAGATACGCAGTATTTT.

The V call is TRBV5-4, the J call TRBJ1-6, with D perhaps TRBD1 (5 bases). The CDR3 is made up of 14 amino acids. Trimming left V 2 bases short and J 10 bases short, with 13 bases between. CDR1 and CDR2 (germline): SGHNT, YYREEE (reference sequence). The CDR3, as DNA: TGTGCCAGCAGCTTTGGGGCGGCCGGATCACCCCTCCACTTT. Protein sequence: CASSFGAAGSPLHF.

The chain joins TRBV11-2 to TRBJ2-4, with 7 bases that match TRBD1. With 4 bases clipped from V and 6 bases from J, the junction kept 9 bases outside the gene matches. CDR3 length: 15 residues. Germline CDR1 and CDR2: SGHAT and FQNNGV. This chain's CDR3 is CASSSAMTGTNIQYF. DNA of the CDR3: TGTGCCAGCAGCTCAGCAATGACAGGGACAAACATTCAGTACTTC.

V usage is TRBV11-2 and J usage is TRBJ2-7; either TRBD1 or TRBD2 may supply D (5 bases each). The V and J ends lost 5 bases and 2 bases respectively, with 16 bases between them. Germline loops: CDR1 SGHAT, CDR2 FQNNGV. The CDR3 is made up of 15 amino acids. CDR3 nucleotides: TGTGCCAGCAGCCCCCGACGGGACCAAACCTACGAGCAGTACTTC. It yields the protein CASSPRRDQTYEQYF.

The CDR3 protein is CASSDGPPERYSYEQYF. CDR3 nucleotides: TGTGCCAGCAGTGATGGCCCCCCTGAGCGATACTCCTACGAGCAGTACTTC. The gene calls are TRBV25-1 and TRBJ2-7; no clear D gene. Deletions cut 3 bases from V and 0 bases from J, with 18 bases between. This CDR3 is 17 amino acids long. Germline loops: CDR1 MGHDK, CDR2 SYGVNS.

In regard to this clone: The same CDR3 is also encoded by other DNA sequences in this sample. This chain connects TRBV18 to TRBJ1-1; D is unclear. Trimming removed 2 bases from V and 3 bases from J, with 10 bases in between. The CDR3 spans 14 residues. Germline V gives CDR1 KGHSH, CDR2 LQKENI. The DNA of the CDR3 is TGTGCCAGCTCACCAAGGGTGGGAGACACTGAAGCTTTCTTT. This codes for CASSPRVGDTEAFF. The variable domain in full, with the rest retrieved from reference TRBV18 and TRBJ1-1, is NAGVMQNPRHLVRRRGQEARLRCSPMKGHSHVYWYRQLPEEGLKFMVYLQKENIIDESGMPKERFSAEFPKEGPSILRIQQVVRGDSAAYFCASSPRVGDTEAFFGQGTRLTVV.

This chain joins TRBV7-2 and TRBJ1-5; tentative D call: TRBD1 (5 bases). With 1 base removed from V and 3 bases from J, the gap between germline ends came to 16 bases. Germline V lookup: CDR1 SGHTA, CDR2 FQGNSA. This CDR3 region has 17 residues. The DNA for the CDR3 is TGTGCCAGCAGCTTAGTTCTGGGCAGGGACCTCAATCAGCCCCAGCATTTT. This encodes CASSLVLGRDLNQPQHF.

The chain carries TRBV28 and TRBJ1-1; D is uncertain. Germline CDR1 is MDHEN and CDR2 is SYDVKM. This CDR3 comprises 16 residues. The V and J ends lost 5 bases and 2 bases respectively, with 18 bases between them. The CDR3 reads CASSPTGHRFNTEAFF. In nucleotides, the CDR3 is TGTGCCAGCAGTCCCACGGGCCATCGATTTAACACTGAAGCTTTCTTT.